These 6 T cell receptor beta chains were sequenced from one sample in a study of graft-versus-host responses after intestinal transplantation. Data came from immunoSEQ multiplex PCR; TCRdb stores just in-frame clones and leaves some out. Altogether 85,000 to 100,000 clones are present, 85% to 90% being singletons, with the ten largest covering around 0.1%. No antigen has been assigned to these receptors. The sequencing here drew on unstimulated CD4+ T cells sorted from spleen or lymph node cells, taken before intestinal transplant. The receptors here all came from a human donor who received an intestinal transplant.

The rearrangement links TRBV27 to TRBJ1-1; D is unresolved. The CDR3 totals 14 residues. Trimming removed 2 bases from V and 6 bases from J, with 13 bases in between. Germline-derived CDR1 and CDR2 are MNHEY and SMNVEV (reference sequence). In nucleotides, the CDR3 is TGTGCCAGCAGTTTAGCCGGGCCCGGGGCTGAAGCTTTCTTT. This encodes CASSLAGPGAEAFF.

The chain carries TRBV2 and TRBJ2-6; 8 nucleotides align to TRBD1. V gave up 6 bases and J gave up 4 bases; unmatched junction bases: 11. The CDR3 totals 17 residues. Germline loops: CDR1 SNHLY, CDR2 FYNNEI. As DNA, the CDR3 is TGTGCCAGCAGACTCAATCAGGGGGCGGGCGGGGCCAACGTCCTGACTTTC. Protein: CASRLNQGAGGANVLTF.

The chain carries TRBV9 and TRBJ2-2; a weak D match, TRBD2 (6 bases). V was shortened by 2 bases and J by 5 bases, with 13 bases between the two germline ends. Germline CDR1 and CDR2: SGDLS and YYNGEE. This CDR3 comprises 15 residues. This chain's CDR3 is CASSVRDSKTGELFF. Written as DNA, the CDR3 is TGTGCCAGCAGCGTCCGGGACTCCAAAACCGGGGAGCTGTTTTTT.

The chain combines TRBV23-1 with TRBJ2-5; a weak D match, TRBD2 (6 bases). TRBV23-1 is an ORF, and what it does is uncertain. This CDR3 has 12 amino acids. Trimming removed 9 bases from V and 4 bases from J, with 12 bases in between. CDR3 sequence reads: CARSPEGETQYF. The CDR3 DNA reads TGCGCCAGGAGCCCGGAGGGAGAGACCCAGTACTTC.

The chain joins TRBV19 to TRBJ2-2; TRBD1 matches at 7 bases. The V segment lost 6 bases and the J segment 6 bases; nucleotides outside the gene matches: 10. The CDR3 extends over 15 amino acids. Germline lookup yields CDR1 LNHDA and CDR2 SQIVND (reference sequence). CDR3 bases: TGTGCCAGTAGCCCGACAGGGTGGGGCCCCGGGGAGCTGTTTTTT. Encoded protein: CASSPTGWGPGELFF.

The rearrangement joins TRBV10-3 to TRBJ1-2; 10 bases are shared with TRBD1. The germline gives CDR1 ENHRY, CDR2 SYGVKD. The CDR3 loop spans 16 amino acids. The trim removed 7 bases at V and 8 bases at J, leaving 16 bases unmatched. The chain's CDR3 is CAIMSGQGTPWGGYTF. CDR3 bases: TGTGCCATCATGTCGGGACAGGGGACGCCTTGGGGGGGCTACACCTTC.